Each of the 17 T cell receptor beta chains below was sequenced from the same sample in a study of Graves' ophthalmopathy and Graves' hyperthyroidism. Amplification targeted the TCR beta CDR3 regions, with RNA transcripts as the source material. First-round RT-PCR employed HTBI primers, with a second-round multiplex PCR after it. MiXCR was run by TCRdb on the multiplex PCR reads, yielding one entry per CDR3 protein. The data contain roughly 400,000 distinct CDR3 sequences, over 15% of them singletons. Sequencing was performed on peripheral blood. These receptors came from a woman aged 18-30 years with stable Graves' hyperthyroidism.

This clonotype showed up many times. V and J are TRBV7-6 and TRBJ1-5, with D uncertain. The CDR3 length is 15 residues. V shed 4 bases and J shed 4 bases, with 14 bases lying between them. Germline V gives CDR1 SGHVS, CDR2 FNYEAQ. CDR3 DNA: TGTGCCAGCAGCTCTTTTTTGGGCAGGAATCAGCCCCAGCATTTT. Translation: CASSSFLGRNQPQHF.

This clonotype was found a few times. The chain carries TRBV19 and TRBJ1-1; 8 positions agree with TRBD1. V trimming: 4 bases; J trimming: 10 bases; junction bases outside the gene matches: 5. Germline loops: CDR1 LNHDA, CDR2 SQIVND (reference sequence). This CDR3 is 12 amino acids long. The CDR3 nucleotides are TGTGCCAGTAGTACCCCAGGGGGCGTAGCTTTCTTT. This codes for CASSTPGGVAFF. Supplemented by reference TRBV19 and TRBJ1-1, the full variable domain reads DGGITQSPKYLFRKEGQNVTLSCEQNLNHDAMYWYRQDPGQGLRLIYYSQIVNDFQKGDIAEGYSVSREKKESFPLTVTSAQKNPTAFYLCASSTPGGVAFFGQGTRLTVV.

This clonotype has at least ten counts. V usage is TRBV14 and J usage is TRBJ1-1, with 7 bases aligning to TRBD1. The trim removed 3 bases at V and 0 bases at J, leaving 4 bases unmatched. CDR1 is SGHDN, CDR2 FVKESK, per germline. CDR3 length equals 15 residues. The CDR3 loop reads CASSQWTGLNTEAFF. DNA for the CDR3: TGTGCCAGCAGCCAGTGGACAGGTCTGAACACTGAAGCTTTCTTT.

Ten or more counts support this clonotype. The chain is built from TRBV11-2 and TRBJ1-1; no clear D gene. The V end was cut by 2 bases, the J end by 3 bases, with 10 bases between. Germline V CDR1 and CDR2: SGHAT, FQNNGV. The CDR3 has 14 amino acids. In DNA, the CDR3 is TGTGCCAGCAGCTTATTAAGGTCCGACACTGAAGCTTTCTTT. This sequence encodes CASSLLRSDTEAFF.

The chain joins TRBV6-1 to TRBJ1-2; 9 bases fit TRBD1. J lost 8 bases, V lost 6 bases, and 10 bases had no gene match. This CDR3 is 14 amino acids long. From germline, CDR1 is MNHNS and CDR2 SASEGT. The CDR3 sequence: CASSRGTGLRGYTF. The CDR3 region has the DNA TGTGCCAGCAGCCGCGGGACAGGGTTGCGGGGCTACACCTTC.

The table lists this clonotype with many counts. The chain joins TRBV19 to TRBJ1-6, with TRBD1 identical over 8 bases. V was pared by 6 bases and J by 6 bases, with 4 bases of the junction left unmatched. Germline V gene sequence: CDR1 LNHDA, CDR2 SQIVND (reference sequence). The CDR3 totals 14 residues. The CDR3 region is CASSWTGSNSPLHF. The CDR3 region has the DNA TGTGCCAGTAGCTGGACAGGGAGTAATTCACCCCTCCACTTT.

This clonotype was observed at least ten times. V is TRBV14 and J is TRBJ1-2; D is unclear. V was cut by 0 bases and J by 4 bases, with 6 bases left in between. This CDR3 has 13 amino acids. Germline V CDR1 and CDR2: SGHDN, FVKESK. The CDR3 region has the DNA TGTGCCAGCAGCCAAGATCTAGGCTATGGCTACACCTTC. Translation: CASSQDLGYGYTF.

This clonotype was detected ten times or more. The chain combines TRBV19 with TRBJ2-7; the D gene is possibly TRBD2 (6 bases). Trimming pared 6 bases from V and 1 base from J, leaving 16 bases between. Germline V gene sequence: CDR1 LNHDA, CDR2 SQIVND (reference sequence). The CDR3 totals 15 residues. The CDR3 is CASSPFRDLSYEQYF. The DNA of the CDR3 is TGTGCCAGTAGCCCTTTCCGGGACTTATCCTACGAGCAGTACTTC.

This clonotype showed up many times. The chain joins TRBV29-1 to TRBJ2-2; 7 nucleotides agree with TRBD1. CDR3 length: 13 residues. With V trimmed by 7 bases and J by 5 bases, 7 bases remained unmatched. The germline V gene encodes CDR1 SQVTM and CDR2 ANQGSEA. CDR3: CSAGQVGTGELFF. In DNA form, the CDR3 reads TGCAGCGCCGGACAGGTCGGAACCGGGGAGCTGTTTTTT.

Concerning this clonotype itself: A much larger clonotype is one base distant, so this may be a read error. The chain links TRBV5-8 to TRBJ2-7; 8 nucleotides match TRBD1. Germline CDR1 reads SGHTS; CDR2 reads YDEGEE. CDR3 length equals 15 residues. The CDR3 sequence: CARSLRTGQAGEQYF. For the CDR3, the DNA is TGTGCCCGCAGCTTGAGGACGGGACAGGCTGGAGAGCAGTACTTC.

This clonotype was counted many times. This sequence joins TRBV15 and TRBJ1-5; 8 nucleotides match TRBD1. Germline CDR1 reads LNHNV; CDR2 reads YYDKDF (reference sequence). V lost 5 bases and J lost 6; bases outside the gene matches: 6. This CDR3 is 14 amino acids long. The CDR3 is CATSRPQGGQPQHF. The CDR3 bases are TGTGCCACCAGCCGCCCACAGGGGGGTCAGCCCCAGCATTTT.

This clonotype occurred many times. The chain uses TRBV12-3 or TRBV12-4 and TRBJ1-1; D ambiguous. With 7 bases removed from V and 0 bases from J, the gap between germline ends came to 15 bases. The CDR3 runs to 15 residues. For the CDR3, the DNA is TGTGCCAGCACCTCGGGGTTGGGCGTGAACACTGAAGCTTTCTTT. It translates to CASTSGLGVNTEAFF.

This clonotype has at least ten counts. The rearrangement joins TRBV2 to TRBJ1-2; TRBD1 matches 10 bases. The V and J ends lost 1 base and 4 bases, in that order; junction bases with no gene match: 6. Germline-derived CDR1 and CDR2 are SNHLY and FYNNEI. The CDR3 sequence is 16 residues long. The chain's CDR3 is CASSEEGTGVGYGYTF. CDR3 coding DNA: TGTGCCAGCAGTGAAGAAGGGACAGGGGTCGGCTATGGCTACACCTTC.

In its sample, this clonotype was seen many times. V usage is TRBV7-2 and J usage is TRBJ2-7; D unresolved. The CDR3 sequence is 11 residues long. Deletions cut 3 bases from V and 4 bases from J, with 4 bases between. Germline loops: CDR1 SGHTA, CDR2 FQGNSA. This CDR3 is CASSLKYEQYF. For the CDR3, the DNA is TGTGCCAGCAGCTTGAAGTACGAGCAGTACTTC.

This clonotype was recorded many times. An end of the junction differs from the germline gene, which may be a read error. The V and J genes are TRBV25-1 and TRBJ1-6; the D is unclear. Germline V gives CDR1 MGHDK, CDR2 SYGVNS. CDR3 size: 14 residues. CDR3 in DNA: TGTGCCGGCAGTGAGTTAACGACACCCACACTCCTCCACTTT. The encoded protein is CAGSELTTPTLLHF.

Details on this clonotype: The CDR3 does not end in the conserved phenylalanine or tryptophan, so this is likely a read error. The V and J genes are TRBV5-1 and TRBJ2-5; no definite D call. Trimming left V 4 bases short and J 9 bases short, with 16 bases between. Per the germline V gene, CDR1 is SGHRS and CDR2 is YFSETQ. This CDR3 spans 13 amino acids. In DNA, the CDR3 is TGCGCCAGCAGCCCCTCCCTTGGCGAGTCCCAGTACTAC. It encodes CASSPSLGESQYY.

This clonotype has more than one count but fewer than ten. The genes are TRBV3-1 and TRBJ1-5, with D tentatively TRBD1 (5 bases). There are 14 residues in the CDR3. V was cut by 3 bases and J by 5 bases, with 11 bases left in between. CDR1 and CDR2 (germline): LGHDT, YNNKEL (reference sequence). Here the CDR3 DNA reads TGTGCCAGCAGCCACCCGGGACGGGATCAGCCCCAGCATTTT. This gives the protein CASSHPGRDQPQHF.